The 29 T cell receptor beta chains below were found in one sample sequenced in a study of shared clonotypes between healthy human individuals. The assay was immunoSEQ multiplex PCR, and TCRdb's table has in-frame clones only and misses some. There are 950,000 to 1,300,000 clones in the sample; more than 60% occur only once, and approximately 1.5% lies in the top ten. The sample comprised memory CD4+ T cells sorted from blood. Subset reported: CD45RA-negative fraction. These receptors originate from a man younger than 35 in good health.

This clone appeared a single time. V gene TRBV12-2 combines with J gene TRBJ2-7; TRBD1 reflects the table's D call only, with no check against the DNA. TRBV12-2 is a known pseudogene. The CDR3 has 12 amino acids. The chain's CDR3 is CANRTKRYEQYF. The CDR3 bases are TGTGCAAACCGGACAAAGCGCTACGAGCAGTACTTC.

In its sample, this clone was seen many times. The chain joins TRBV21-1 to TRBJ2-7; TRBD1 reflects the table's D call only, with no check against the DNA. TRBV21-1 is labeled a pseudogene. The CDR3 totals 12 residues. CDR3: CATSLRGYEQYF. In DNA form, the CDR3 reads TGTGCCACCTCCCTAAGGGGCTACGAGCAGTACTTC.

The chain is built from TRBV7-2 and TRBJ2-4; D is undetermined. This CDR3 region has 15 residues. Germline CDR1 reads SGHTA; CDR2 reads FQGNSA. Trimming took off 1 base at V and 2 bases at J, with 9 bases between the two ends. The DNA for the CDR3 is TGTGCCAGCAGCTTAGAGTCCAACTCCAAAAACATTCAGTACTTC. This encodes CASSLESNSKNIQYF.

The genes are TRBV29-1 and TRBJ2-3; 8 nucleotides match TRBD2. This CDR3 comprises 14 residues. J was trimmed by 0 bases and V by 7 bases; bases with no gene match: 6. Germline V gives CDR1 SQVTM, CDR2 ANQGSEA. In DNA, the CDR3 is TGCAGCGCCCGCGGGGGGCCTAGCACAGATACGCAGTATTTT. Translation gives CSARGGPSTDTQYF.

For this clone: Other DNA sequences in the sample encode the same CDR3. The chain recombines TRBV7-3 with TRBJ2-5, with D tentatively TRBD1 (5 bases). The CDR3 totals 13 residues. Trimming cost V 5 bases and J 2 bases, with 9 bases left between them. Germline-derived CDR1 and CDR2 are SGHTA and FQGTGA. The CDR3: CASSRGQQETQYF. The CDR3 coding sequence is TGTGCCAGCAGCCGAGGACAACAAGAGACCCAGTACTTC.

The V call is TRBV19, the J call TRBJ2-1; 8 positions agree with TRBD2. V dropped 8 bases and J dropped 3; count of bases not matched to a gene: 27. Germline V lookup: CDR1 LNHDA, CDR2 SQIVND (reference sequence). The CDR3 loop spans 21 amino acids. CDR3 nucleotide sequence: TGTGCCAGTCGGGGCAAGGTTGGGGGAACCAGGACTAGCTGGAACTACAATGAGCAGTTCTTC. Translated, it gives CASRGKVGGTRTSWNYNEQFF.

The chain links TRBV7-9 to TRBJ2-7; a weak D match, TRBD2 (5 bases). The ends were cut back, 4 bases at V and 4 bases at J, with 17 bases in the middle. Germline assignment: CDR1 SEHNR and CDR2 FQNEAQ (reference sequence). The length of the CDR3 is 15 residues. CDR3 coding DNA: TGTGCCAGCAGCTCAAGAGATCCGGGGAAGTACGAGCAGTACTTC. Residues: CASSSRDPGKYEQYF.

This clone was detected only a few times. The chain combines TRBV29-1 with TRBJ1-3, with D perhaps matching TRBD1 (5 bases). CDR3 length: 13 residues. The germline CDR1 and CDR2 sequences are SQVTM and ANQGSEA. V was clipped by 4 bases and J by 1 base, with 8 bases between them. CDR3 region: CSVASGSGNTIYF. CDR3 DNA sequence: TGCAGCGTTGCATCAGGGTCTGGAAACACCATATATTTT. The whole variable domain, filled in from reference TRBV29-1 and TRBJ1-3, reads SAVISQKPSRDICQRGTSLTIQCQVDSQVTMMFWYRQQPGQSLTLIATANQGSEATYESGFVIDKFPISRPNLTFSTLTVSNMSPEDSSIYLCSVASGSGNTIYFGEGSWLTVV.

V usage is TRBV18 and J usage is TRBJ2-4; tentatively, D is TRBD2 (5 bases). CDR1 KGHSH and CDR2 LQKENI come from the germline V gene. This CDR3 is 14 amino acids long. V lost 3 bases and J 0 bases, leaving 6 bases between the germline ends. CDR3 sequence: CASSPDLAKNIQYF. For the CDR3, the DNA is TGTGCCAGCTCACCGGACTTAGCCAAAAACATTCAGTACTTC. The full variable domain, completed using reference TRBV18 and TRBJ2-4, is NAGVMQNPRHLVRRRGQEARLRCSPMKGHSHVYWYRQLPEEGLKFMVYLQKENIIDESGMPKERFSAEFPKEGPSILRIQQVVRGDSAAYFCASSPDLAKNIQYFGAGTRLSVL.

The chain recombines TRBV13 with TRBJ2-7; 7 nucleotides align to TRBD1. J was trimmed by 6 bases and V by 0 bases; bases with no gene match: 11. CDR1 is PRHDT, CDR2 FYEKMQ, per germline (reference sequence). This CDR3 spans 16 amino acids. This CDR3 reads CASSLGVGGGQVEQYF. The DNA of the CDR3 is TGTGCCAGCAGCTTAGGGGTAGGGGGCGGTCAGGTCGAGCAGTACTTC.

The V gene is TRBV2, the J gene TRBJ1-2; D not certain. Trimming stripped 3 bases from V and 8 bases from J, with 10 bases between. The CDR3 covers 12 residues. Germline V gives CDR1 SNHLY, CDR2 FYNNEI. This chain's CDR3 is CASSDLARGYTF. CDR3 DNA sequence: TGTGCCAGCAGTGACCTTGCTCGAGGCTACACCTTC.

The chain's CDR3 is CASRPGGGRETQYF. The CDR3 nucleotides are TGTGCCAGTAGGCCGGGAGGGGGACGGGAGACCCAGTACTTC. This chain connects TRBV19 to TRBJ2-5; 8 positions match TRBD2. Germline V CDR1 and CDR2: LNHDA, SQIVND (reference sequence). The CDR3 is 14 amino acids. Trimming removed 6 bases from V and 5 bases from J; junction bases left unmatched: 8. Complete variable domain (other parts from reference TRBV19 and TRBJ2-5): DGGITQSPKYLFRKEGQNVTLSCEQNLNHDAMYWYRQDPGQGLRLIYYSQIVNDFQKGDIAEGYSVSREKKESFPLTVTSAQKNPTAFYLCASRPGGGRETQYFGPGTRLLVL.

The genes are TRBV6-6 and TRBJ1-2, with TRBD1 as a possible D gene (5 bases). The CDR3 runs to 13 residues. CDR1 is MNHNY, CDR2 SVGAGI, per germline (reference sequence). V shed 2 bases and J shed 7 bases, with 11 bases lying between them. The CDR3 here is CASSYDSGTGYTF. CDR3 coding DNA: TGTGCCAGCAGTTACGACAGCGGCACTGGCTACACCTTC.

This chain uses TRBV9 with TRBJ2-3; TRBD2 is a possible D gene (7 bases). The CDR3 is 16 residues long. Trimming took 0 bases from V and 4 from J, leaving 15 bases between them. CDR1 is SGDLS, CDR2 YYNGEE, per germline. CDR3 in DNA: TGTGCCAGCAGCGTAGAAGCGGGACAAAAGTCAGATACGCAGTATTTT. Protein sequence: CASSVEAGQKSDTQYF.

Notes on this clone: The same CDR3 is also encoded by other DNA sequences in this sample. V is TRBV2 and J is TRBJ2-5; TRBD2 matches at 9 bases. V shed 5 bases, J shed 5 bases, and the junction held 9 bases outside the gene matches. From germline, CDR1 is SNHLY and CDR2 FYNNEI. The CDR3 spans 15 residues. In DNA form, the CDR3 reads TGTGCCAGCAGTCCTACTAGCGGGCGGGGGGAGACCCAGTACTTC. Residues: CASSPTSGRGETQYF. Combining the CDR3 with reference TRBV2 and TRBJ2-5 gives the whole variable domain EPEVTQTPSHQVTQMGQEVILRCVPISNHLYFYWYRQILGQKVEFLVSFYNNEISEKSEIFDDQFSVERPDGSNFTLKIRSTKLEDSAMYFCASSPTSGRGETQYFGPGTRLLVL.

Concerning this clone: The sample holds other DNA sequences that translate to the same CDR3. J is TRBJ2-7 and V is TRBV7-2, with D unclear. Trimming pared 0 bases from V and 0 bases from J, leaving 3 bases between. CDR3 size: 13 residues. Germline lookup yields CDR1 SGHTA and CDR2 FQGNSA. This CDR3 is CASSLAFSYEQYF. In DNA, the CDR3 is TGTGCCAGCAGCTTAGCTTTCTCCTACGAGCAGTACTTC.

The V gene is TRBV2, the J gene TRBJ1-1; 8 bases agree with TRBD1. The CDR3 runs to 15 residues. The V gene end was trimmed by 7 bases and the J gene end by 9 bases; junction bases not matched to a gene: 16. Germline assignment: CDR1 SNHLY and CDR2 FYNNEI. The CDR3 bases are TGTGCCAGCAACCCGGGTGGGACAGGCAGACAACAAGCTTTCTTT. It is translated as CASNPGGTGRQQAFF.

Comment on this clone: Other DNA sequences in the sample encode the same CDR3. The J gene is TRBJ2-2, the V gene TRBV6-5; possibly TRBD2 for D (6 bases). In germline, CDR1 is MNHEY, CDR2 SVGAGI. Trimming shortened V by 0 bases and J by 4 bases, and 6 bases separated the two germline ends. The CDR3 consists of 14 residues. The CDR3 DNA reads TGTGCCAGCAGTTACTCGGGAGGCACCGGGGAGCTGTTTTTT. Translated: CASSYSGGTGELFF.

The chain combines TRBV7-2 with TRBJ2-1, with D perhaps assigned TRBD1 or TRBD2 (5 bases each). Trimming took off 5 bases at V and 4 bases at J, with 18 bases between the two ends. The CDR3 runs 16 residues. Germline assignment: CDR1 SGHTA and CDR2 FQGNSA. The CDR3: CASSPPSGTGYNEQFF. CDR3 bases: TGTGCCAGCAGCCCCCCGTCCGGGACGGGTTACAATGAGCAGTTCTTC.

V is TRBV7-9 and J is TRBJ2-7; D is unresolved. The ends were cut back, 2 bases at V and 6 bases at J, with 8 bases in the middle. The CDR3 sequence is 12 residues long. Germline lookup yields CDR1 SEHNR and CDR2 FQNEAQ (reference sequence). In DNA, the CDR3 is TGTGCCAGCAGCTTACAAACTCCCGAGCAGTACTTC. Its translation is CASSLQTPEQYF. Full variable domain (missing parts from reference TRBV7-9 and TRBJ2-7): DTGVSQNPRHKITKRGQNVTFRCDPISEHNRLYWYRQTLGQGPEFLTYFQNEAQLEKSRLLSDRFSAERPKGSFSTLEIQRTEQGDSAMYLCASSLQTPEQYFGPGTRLTVT.

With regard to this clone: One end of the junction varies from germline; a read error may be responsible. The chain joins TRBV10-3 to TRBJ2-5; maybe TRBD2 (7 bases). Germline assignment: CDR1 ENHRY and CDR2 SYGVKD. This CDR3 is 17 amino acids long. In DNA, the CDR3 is TGTGCCACTGTGCTTGGTGGAGGGGGGGATACCCAAGAAACCCAGTACTTC. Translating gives CATVLGGGGDTQETQYF.

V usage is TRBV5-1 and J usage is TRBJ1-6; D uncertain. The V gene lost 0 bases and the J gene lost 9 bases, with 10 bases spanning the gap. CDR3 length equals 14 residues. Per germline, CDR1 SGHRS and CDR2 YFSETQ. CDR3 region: CASSLERVGSPLHF. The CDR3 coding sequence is TGCGCCAGCAGCTTGGAAAGGGTTGGTTCACCCCTCCACTTT.

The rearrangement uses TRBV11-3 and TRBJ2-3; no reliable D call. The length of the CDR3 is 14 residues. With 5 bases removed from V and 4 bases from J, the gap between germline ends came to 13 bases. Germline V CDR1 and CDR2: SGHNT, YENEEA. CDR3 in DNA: TGTGCCAGCAGCCTCGAAGGTGGGGCAGATACGCAGTATTTT. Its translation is CASSLEGGADTQYF.

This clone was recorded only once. This CDR3 reads CASSDQGYGYTF. CDR3 coding DNA: TGTGCCAGCTCCGACCAGGGCTATGGCTACACCTTC. The gene calls are TRBV5-6 and TRBJ1-2; possibly TRBD1 for D (5 bases). The CDR3 extends over 12 amino acids. Germline V gives CDR1 SGHDT, CDR2 YYEEEE. V was pared by 7 bases and J by 4 bases, with 11 bases between.

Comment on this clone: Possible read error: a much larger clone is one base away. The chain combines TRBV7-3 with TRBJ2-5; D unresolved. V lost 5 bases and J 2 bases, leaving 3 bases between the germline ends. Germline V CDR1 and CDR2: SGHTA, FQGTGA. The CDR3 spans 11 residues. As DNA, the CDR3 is TGTGCCAGCAGCCTGCAAGAGACCCAGTACTTC. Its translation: CASSLQETQYF.

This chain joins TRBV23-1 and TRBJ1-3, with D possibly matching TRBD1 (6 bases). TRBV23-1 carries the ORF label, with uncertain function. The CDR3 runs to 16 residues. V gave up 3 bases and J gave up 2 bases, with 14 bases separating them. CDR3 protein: CASSHPAGGAGNTIYF. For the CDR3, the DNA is TGCGCCAGCAGTCACCCCGCCGGGGGCGCTGGAAACACCATATATTTT.

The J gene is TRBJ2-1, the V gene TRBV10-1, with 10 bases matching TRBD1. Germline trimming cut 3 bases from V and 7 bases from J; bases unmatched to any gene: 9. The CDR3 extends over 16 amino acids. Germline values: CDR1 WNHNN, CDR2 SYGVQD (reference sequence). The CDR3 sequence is CASSDPGTGVRNEQFF. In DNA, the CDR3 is TGCGCCAGCAGTGACCCCGGGACAGGGGTTCGGAATGAGCAGTTCTTC.

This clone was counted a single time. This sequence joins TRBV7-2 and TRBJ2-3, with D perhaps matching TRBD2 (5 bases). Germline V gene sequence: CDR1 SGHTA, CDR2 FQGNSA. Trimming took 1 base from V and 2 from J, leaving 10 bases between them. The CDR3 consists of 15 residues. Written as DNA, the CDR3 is TGTGCCAGCAGCTTAGTGGCTAGCAACACAGATACGCAGTATTTT. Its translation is CASSLVASNTDTQYF. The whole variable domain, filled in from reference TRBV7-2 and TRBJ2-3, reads GAGVSQSPSNKVTEKGKDVELRCDPISGHTALYWYRQSLGQGLEFLIYFQGNSAPDKSGLPSDRFSAERTGGSVSTLTIQRTQQEDSAVYLCASSLVASNTDTQYFGPGTRLTVL.

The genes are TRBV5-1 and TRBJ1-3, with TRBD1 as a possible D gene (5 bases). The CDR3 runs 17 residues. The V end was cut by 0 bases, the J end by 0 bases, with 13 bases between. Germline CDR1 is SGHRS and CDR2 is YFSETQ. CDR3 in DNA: TGCGCCAGCAGCTTGGCCGGGACGGCGGGCTCTGGAAACACCATATATTTT. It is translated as CASSLAGTAGSGNTIYF.